This T cell receptor (beta chain) was documented in a study of blood T cell repertoires in COVID-19. As for the study in general: There were acute and convalescent COVID-19 samples, and they came from the United States, Italy and Spain.

This CDR3 contains 16 residues. Germline CDR1 and CDR2: LGHNT and FRNRAP. The V end lost 1 base, the J end lost 2 bases, and 14 bases lay between the germline ends. Per the study methods: Reference gene primer amplification gave nucleated cell count estimates. TCRdb's copy holds only in-frame clones and misses some; the assay was immunoSEQ multiplex PCR. Clone size and the V and J calls come from that table; the DNA yielded D and trimming. The sample carries 200,000 to 250,000 clones, 65% to 90% recorded once. The rearrangement uses TRBV12-5 and TRBJ1-2; weak D call: TRBD1 (5 bases). Sequencing was carried out using peripheral blood. This TCR derives from a woman between 65 and 79 years old with COVID-19, enrolled during active disease. CDR3 in amino acids: CASGLGRNRRNYGYTF. The CDR3 DNA reads as TGTGCTAGTGGTTTGGGACGGAACAGGCGCAACTATGGCTACACCTTC.